Listed here are 13 T cell receptor beta chains from one sample, sequenced in a study of T cell responses to AZD1222 COVID-19 vaccine. The table came from immunoSEQ multiplex PCR; TCRdb's copy has only in-frame clones and leaves some out. This table has roughly 150,000 clones, more than 85% appearing once. The sequences come from peripheral blood, collected on day 0 of AZD1222 vaccination. The receptors stem from an adult in good health.

The CDR3 region is CASSPGGTGNTIYF. The CDR3 region has the DNA TGCGCCAGCAGTCCAGGTGGAACTGGAAACACCATATATTTT. The V and J genes are TRBV5-1 and TRBJ1-3; D not resolved. V lost 5 bases to trimming and J lost 2 bases, with 11 bases between them. This CDR3 is built from 14 residues. Germline CDR1 is SGHRS and CDR2 is YFSETQ.

This rearrangement joins TRBV27 to TRBJ2-5; D ambiguous. The CDR3 contains 13 residues. The germline V and J ends were trimmed by 5 bases and 1 base, with 8 bases remaining between them. Germline values: CDR1 MNHEY, CDR2 SMNVEV (reference sequence). The CDR3 bases are TGTGCCAGCAGTCGGATCAGCCAAGAGACCCAGTACTTC. This gives the protein CASSRISQETQYF.

V is TRBV5-4 and J is TRBJ2-7, with D perhaps being TRBD1 or TRBD2 (5 bases each). The CDR3 contains 15 residues. Per the germline V gene, CDR1 is SGHNT and CDR2 is YYREEE (reference sequence). V gave up 4 bases and J gave up 0 bases, with 14 bases separating them. This CDR3 reads CASSPPGTASYEQYF. The CDR3 bases are TGTGCCAGCAGCCCACCCGGGACGGCCTCCTACGAGCAGTACTTC.

V is TRBV28 and J is TRBJ2-3; D not resolved. Trimming pared 2 bases from V and 6 bases from J, leaving 12 bases between. The germline V gene encodes CDR1 MDHEN and CDR2 SYDVKM. The CDR3 has 14 residues. The CDR3, as DNA: TGTGCCAGCAGTTTAGGGCTCAGTTCGGATACGCAGTATTTT. Translated: CASSLGLSSDTQYF.

This chain uses TRBV19 with TRBJ1-4, with D hard to call. Germline V lookup: CDR1 LNHDA, CDR2 SQIVND (reference sequence). There are 17 residues in the CDR3. Between the trimmed V and J ends, which lost 3 bases and 0 bases, there was a span of 14 bases. CDR3 amino acids: CASSIRGPSSTNEKLFF. The CDR3 coding sequence is TGTGCCAGTAGTATCCGGGGTCCCAGCTCAACTAATGAAAAACTGTTTTTT.

The V and J genes are TRBV18 and TRBJ2-7, with TRBD2 identical over 7 bases. The CDR3 spans 13 residues. Germline values: CDR1 KGHSH, CDR2 LQKENI. V was pared by 6 bases and J by 6 bases, with 8 bases of the junction left unmatched. The CDR3 protein is CASSTRLAPEQYF. As DNA, the CDR3 is TGTGCCAGCTCCACACGACTAGCCCCCGAGCAGTACTTC.

The V gene is TRBV7-2, the J gene TRBJ1-3; D gene uncertain. Per germline, CDR1 SGHTA and CDR2 FQGNSA. The V end lost 1 base, the J end lost 6 bases, and 13 bases lay between the germline ends. CDR3 size: 15 residues. CDR3 in amino acids: CASSLDSGSPNTIYF. CDR3 in DNA: TGTGCCAGCAGCTTAGACTCCGGGTCCCCAAACACCATATATTTT.

The CDR3 coding sequence is TGTGCCAGCAGTGAGCGGGCTAGCGGGGCCCACAATGAGCAGTTCTTC. Amino acids: CASSERASGAHNEQFF. The chain has TRBV2 and TRBJ2-1, with 9 bases that match TRBD2. V shed 3 bases, J shed 5 bases, and the junction held 8 bases outside the gene matches. This CDR3 contains 16 residues. The germline gives CDR1 SNHLY, CDR2 FYNNEI.

In its sample, this clone was seen once. The rearrangement uses TRBV19 and TRBJ1-5; 7 bases are shared with TRBD1. With 8 bases clipped from V and 7 bases from J, the junction kept 14 bases outside the gene matches. Germline CDR1 is LNHDA and CDR2 is SQIVND (reference sequence). This CDR3 comprises 15 residues. The CDR3 loop is CASRKGTAAGQPQHF. CDR3 sequence (DNA): TGTGCCAGTCGAAAGGGGACAGCCGCCGGCCAGCCCCAGCATTTT.

The rearrangement links TRBV4-3 to TRBJ1-5; D possibly corresponds to TRBD1 (6 bases). In germline, CDR1 is LGHNA, CDR2 YSLEER. The CDR3 runs 15 residues. V was cut by 1 base and J by 6 bases, with 13 bases left in between. This chain's CDR3 is CASSQALGARQPQHF. The DNA for the CDR3 is TGCGCCAGCAGCCAAGCGTTGGGGGCCCGTCAGCCCCAGCATTTT.

The genes are TRBV6-5 and TRBJ1-2; D is possibly TRBD1 (6 bases). Germline loops: CDR1 MNHEY, CDR2 SVGAGI. Trimming removed 5 bases from V and 6 bases from J, with 16 bases in between. CDR3 length: 14 amino acids. CDR3: CASSRLGQGNGYTF. DNA of the CDR3: TGTGCCAGCAGTCGTTTGGGGCAGGGGAATGGCTACACCTTC.

The rearrangement links TRBV2 to TRBJ2-2, with D possibly TRBD1 on 6 matching bases. Germline CDR1 reads SNHLY; CDR2 reads FYNNEI. V shed 6 bases and J shed 5 bases, with 19 bases lying between them. The CDR3 covers 16 residues. CDR3 loop: CASSVRRTEYTGELFF. In DNA, the CDR3 is TGTGCCAGCAGCGTAAGGAGGACAGAATATACCGGGGAGCTGTTTTTT.

The J gene is TRBJ1-5, the V gene TRBV7-2; 7 nucleotides agree with TRBD1. In germline, CDR1 is SGHTA, CDR2 FQGNSA. This CDR3 is built from 15 residues. V dropped 2 bases and J dropped 5; count of bases not matched to a gene: 6. CDR3 sequence (DNA): TGTGCCAGCAGCTTACAGACAGGGTCCGATCAGCCCCAGCATTTT. Its translation is CASSLQTGSDQPQHF.